This T cell receptor beta chain was found in a study of cytomegalovirus exposure and HLA in healthy donors. It was with 60 Vbeta and 13 Jbeta primers that the PCR ran. Method: immunoSEQ multiplex PCR; TCRdb's copy keeps in-frame clones and lacks some. In all, the sample yields some 120,000 clones. The source of this sequence is a man between 18 and 29 years old in good health and CMV-seronegative. The sample comprised PBMCs.

The CDR3 here is CASMAGGASDTQYF. In DNA, the CDR3 is TGTGCCAGCATGGCAGGGGGCGCATCCGATACGCAGTATTTT. The chain couples TRBV25-1 to TRBJ2-3, with 8 bases identical to TRBD1. Germline V lookup: CDR1 MGHDK, CDR2 SYGVNS. The trim removed 7 bases at V and 6 bases at J, leaving 9 bases unmatched. This CDR3 spans 14 amino acids. Drawing the rest from reference TRBV25-1 and TRBJ2-3, the complete variable domain is EADIYQTPRYLVIGTGKKITLECSQTMGHDKMYWYQQDPGMELHLIHYSYGVNSTEKGDLSSESTVSRIRTEHFPLTLESARPSHTSQYLCASMAGGASDTQYFGPGTRLTVL.